This is a list of T cell receptor beta chains from one sample in a study of cytomegalovirus exposure and HLA in healthy donors. Sequencing used immunoSEQ multiplex PCR; TCRdb keeps in-frame clones, though not all of them. The table includes about 140,000 clones, about 70% detected once. Specimen: PBMCs. All receptors derive from a woman aged 40 to 50 in good health and CMV-seronegative. Both conserved end residues are part of each CDR3. D genes are given only for firm matches. Expanded clones get a size class; other rows say once, few or many, or leave the size out.

abundance	j_gene	v_gene	d_gene	CDR3nt	CDR3aa
once	TRBJ2-1	TRBV14	TRBD1	TGTGCCAGCAGCCAACGCATACAGGGGAATGAGCAGTTCTTC	CASSQRIQGNEQFF
-	TRBJ1-1	TRBV30	-	TGTGCCTGGAGTGTACTGGGGGCCGTTACTGAAGCTTTCTTT	CAWSVLGAVTEAFF
few	TRBJ2-7	TRBV4-1	-	TGCGCCAGCAGCCCTCCAGTTACAGGCTCCTACGAGCAGTACTTC	CASSPPVTGSYEQYF
-	TRBJ2-1	TRBV11-2	TRBD2	TGTGCCAGCAGCACCCGGACTAGCGTAGTCGGGTGGCAGTTCTTC	CASSTRTSVVGWQFF
-	TRBJ1-2	TRBV9	-	TGTGCCAGCAGCGTAGATGCAGGGGATGGCTACACCTTC	CASSVDAGDGYTF
-	TRBJ2-7	TRBV30	-	TGTGCCTGGACCAGCGGTTCCTACGAGCAGTACTTC	CAWTSGSYEQYF
-	TRBJ2-7	TRBV14	-	TGTGCCAGCAGCCAAGATGGGCAACGGCGTTCCTACGAGCAGTACTTC	CASSQDGQRRSYEQYF
once	TRBJ2-3	TRBV19	-	TGTGCCAGTAGCTACACAGATACGCAGTATTTT	CASSYTDTQYF
-	TRBJ2-3	TRBV21-1	-	TGTGCCAGAGCGGGACAGGGTTTGGCAGATACGCAGTATTTT	CARAGQGLADTQYF
-	TRBJ2-1	TRBV12-2	-	TGTGCAAGTCGCTCTTCGCTAGCGGGGGGGCCCCCCCTGTCCTACAATGAGCAGTTCTTC	CASRSSLAGGPPLSYNEQFF
-	TRBJ1-5	TRBV27	TRBD1	TGTGCCAGCAGTTTATCGGGAGGGACAGGGGGGAATCAGCCCCAGCATTTT	CASSLSGGTGGNQPQHF
-	TRBJ2-7	TRBV19	TRBD2	TGTGCCAGTACCGCGGGAGCTAGCGGGGCCTACGAGCAGTACTTC	CASTAGASGAYEQYF
-	TRBJ1-5	TRBV19	TRBD1	TGTGCCAGTAGTATAGATCCAGGCGGACAGGGAAACAATCAGCCCCAGCATTTT	CASSIDPGGQGNNQPQHF
-	TRBJ2-1	TRBV5-1	TRBD2	TGCGCCAGCAGCCCGACTAGCGGGAGGAGGAGCTCCTACAATGAGCAGTTCTTC	CASSPTSGRRSSYNEQFF
-	TRBJ2-1	TRBV18	-	TGTGCCAGCTCACCACCCATGGACACCTACAATGAGCAGTTCTTC	CASSPPMDTYNEQFF
-	TRBJ2-3	TRBV27	TRBD1	TGTGCCAGCAGTTTCAGACAGGGACCAGCCACAGATACGCAGTATTTT	CASSFRQGPATDTQYF
-	TRBJ2-1	TRBV9	-	TGTGCCAGCAGCGTAGACCCCCAGGATAGTTTGGGTTACAATGAGCAGTTCTTC	CASSVDPQDSLGYNEQFF
-	TRBJ2-1	TRBV7-9	TRBD2	TGTGCCAGCAGCTTGTCGAGCGGACTAGCGGGAGTTAGTAATGAGCAGTTCTTC	CASSLSSGLAGVSNEQFF
-	TRBJ2-3	TRBV5-1	-	TGCGCCAGCAGCCCGGAGCCGAGCTCCCTTCCAACAGATACGCAGTATTTT	CASSPEPSSLPTDTQYF
-	TRBJ2-1	TRBV18	-	TGTGCCAGCTCACCGGGACTGAACAATGAGCAGTTCTTC	CASSPGLNNEQFF
few	TRBJ2-7	TRBV9	TRBD2	TGTGCCAGCAGCGCTAGCGGGGGACCCTACGAGCAGTACTTC	CASSASGGPYEQYF
-	TRBJ1-1	TRBV6-6	TRBD1	TGTGCCAGCAGTTACACAGGGGGTTTGAACACTGAAGCTTTCTTT	CASSYTGGLNTEAFF
few	TRBJ2-3	TRBV6-6	TRBD1	TGTGCCAGTGGACAGGGGTCGGATACGCAGTATTTT	CASGQGSDTQYF
-	TRBJ1-1	TRBV19	-	TGTGCCAGTAGCCCGCCGGGGTTTGCTTCGAACACTGAAGCTTTCTTT	CASSPPGFASNTEAFF
-	TRBJ2-1	TRBV15	-	TGTGCCACCAGCAGAACAGCCCTCGGCAATGAGCAGTTCTTC	CATSRTALGNEQFF
-	TRBJ1-5	TRBV19	TRBD1	TGTGCCAGTAGTATTCGTTGGGGACAGGGCTCACATCAGCCCCAGCATTTT	CASSIRWGQGSHQPQHF
-	TRBJ1-6	TRBV10-1	-	TGCGCCAGCCCGAAGGACAGTGCAGCGGGATATTCACCCCTCCACTTT	CASPKDSAAGYSPLHF